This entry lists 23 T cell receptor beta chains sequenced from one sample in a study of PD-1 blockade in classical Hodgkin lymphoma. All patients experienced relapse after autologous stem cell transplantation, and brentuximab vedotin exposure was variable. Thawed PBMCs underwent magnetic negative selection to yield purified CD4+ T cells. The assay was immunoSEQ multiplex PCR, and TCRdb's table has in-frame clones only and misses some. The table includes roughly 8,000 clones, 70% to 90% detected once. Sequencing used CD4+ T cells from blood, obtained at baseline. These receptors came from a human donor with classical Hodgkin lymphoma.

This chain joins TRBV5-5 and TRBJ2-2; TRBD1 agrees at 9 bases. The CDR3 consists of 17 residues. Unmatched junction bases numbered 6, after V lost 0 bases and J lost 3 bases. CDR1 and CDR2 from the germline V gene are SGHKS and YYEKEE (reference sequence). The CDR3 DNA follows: TGTGCCAGCAGCTTGGGGGGGCGGACAGGGGACACCGGGGAGCTGTTTTTT. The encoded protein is CASSLGGRTGDTGELFF.

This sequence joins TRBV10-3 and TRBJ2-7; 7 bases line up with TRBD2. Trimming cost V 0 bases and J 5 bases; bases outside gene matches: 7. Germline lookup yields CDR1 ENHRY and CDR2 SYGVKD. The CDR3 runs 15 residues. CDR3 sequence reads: CAISESGGSHNEQYF. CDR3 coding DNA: TGTGCCATCAGTGAGTCGGGCGGGAGTCACAACGAGCAGTACTTC.

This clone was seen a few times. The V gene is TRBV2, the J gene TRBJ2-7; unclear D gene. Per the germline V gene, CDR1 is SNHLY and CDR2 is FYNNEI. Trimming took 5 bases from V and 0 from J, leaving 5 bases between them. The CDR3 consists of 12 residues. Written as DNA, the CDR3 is TGTGCCAGCAGTCCTAGCTCCTACGAGCAGTACTTC. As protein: CASSPSSYEQYF.

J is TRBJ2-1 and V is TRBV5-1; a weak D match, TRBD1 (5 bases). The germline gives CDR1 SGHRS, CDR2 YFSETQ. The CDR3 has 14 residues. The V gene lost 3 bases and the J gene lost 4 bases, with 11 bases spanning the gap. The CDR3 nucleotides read TGCGCCAGCAGCTCGACAGTATCTTACAATGAGCAGTTCTTC. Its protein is CASSSTVSYNEQFF. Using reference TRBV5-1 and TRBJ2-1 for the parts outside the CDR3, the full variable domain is KAGVTQTPRYLIKTRGQQVTLSCSPISGHRSVSWYQQTPGQGLQFLFEYFSETQRNKGNFPGRFSGRQFSNSRSEMNVSTLELGDSALYLCASSSTVSYNEQFFGPGTRLTVL.

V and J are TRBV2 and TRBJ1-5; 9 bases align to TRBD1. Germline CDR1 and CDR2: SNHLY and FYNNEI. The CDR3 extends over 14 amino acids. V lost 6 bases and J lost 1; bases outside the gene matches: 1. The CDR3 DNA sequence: TGTGCCAGCAGCGGGACAGGGAGCAATCAGCCCCAGCATTTT. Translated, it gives CASSGTGSNQPQHF. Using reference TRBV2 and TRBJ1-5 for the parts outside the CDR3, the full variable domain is EPEVTQTPSHQVTQMGQEVILRCVPISNHLYFYWYRQILGQKVEFLVSFYNNEISEKSEIFDDQFSVERPDGSNFTLKIRSTKLEDSAMYFCASSGTGSNQPQHFGDGTRLSIL.

The chain's CDR3 is CAWSVGVVAEAFF. DNA of the CDR3: TGTGCCTGGAGTGTCGGAGTGGTCGCTGAAGCTTTCTTT. V usage is TRBV30 and J usage is TRBJ1-1, with D unclear. The germline CDR1 and CDR2 sequences are GTSNPN and SVGIG (reference sequence). The CDR3 runs to 13 residues. Trimming shortened V by 0 bases and J by 6 bases, and 11 bases separated the two germline ends.

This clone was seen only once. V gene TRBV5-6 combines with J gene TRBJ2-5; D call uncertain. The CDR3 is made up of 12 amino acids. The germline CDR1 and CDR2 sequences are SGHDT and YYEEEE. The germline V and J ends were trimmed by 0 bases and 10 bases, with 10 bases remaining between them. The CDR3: CASSLVGQNQYF. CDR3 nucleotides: TGTGCCAGCAGCTTGGTCGGCCAGAACCAGTACTTC.

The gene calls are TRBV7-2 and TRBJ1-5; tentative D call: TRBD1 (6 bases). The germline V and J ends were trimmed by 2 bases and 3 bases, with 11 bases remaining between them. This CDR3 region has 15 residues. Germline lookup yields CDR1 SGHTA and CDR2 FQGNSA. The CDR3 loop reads CASSLWGAINQPQHF. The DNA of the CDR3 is TGTGCCAGCAGCTTATGGGGGGCGATCAATCAGCCCCAGCATTTT.

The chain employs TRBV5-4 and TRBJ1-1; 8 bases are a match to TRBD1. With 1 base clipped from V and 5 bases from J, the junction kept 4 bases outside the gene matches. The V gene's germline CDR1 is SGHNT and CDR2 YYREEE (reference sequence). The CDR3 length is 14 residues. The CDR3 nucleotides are TGTGCCAGCAGCTTGCCTACAGGGGGAACTGAAGCTTTCTTT. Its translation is CASSLPTGGTEAFF.

DNA for the CDR3: TGTGCCAGCAGTTTATTCGGGACACCGGAAAAAGAGACCCAGTACTTC. Translating it yields CASSLFGTPEKETQYF. The rearrangement joins TRBV28 to TRBJ2-5; maybe TRBD1 (6 bases). With 1 base removed from V and 3 bases from J, the gap between germline ends came to 15 bases. The length of the CDR3 is 16 residues. The germline V gene has CDR1 MDHEN and CDR2 SYDVKM.

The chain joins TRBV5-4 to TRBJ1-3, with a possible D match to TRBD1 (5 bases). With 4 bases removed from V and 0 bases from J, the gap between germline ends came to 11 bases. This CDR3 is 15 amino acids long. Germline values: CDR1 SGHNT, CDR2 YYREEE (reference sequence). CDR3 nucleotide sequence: TGTGCCAGCAGCCCAGGAGGGGTCTCTGGAAACACCATATATTTT. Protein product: CASSPGGVSGNTIYF.

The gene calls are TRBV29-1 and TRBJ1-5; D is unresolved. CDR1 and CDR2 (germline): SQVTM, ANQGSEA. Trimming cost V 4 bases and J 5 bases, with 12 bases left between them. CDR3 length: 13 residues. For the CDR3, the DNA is TGCAGCGTTGCGAGAGGAGTCGATCAGCCCCAGCATTTT. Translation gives CSVARGVDQPQHF.

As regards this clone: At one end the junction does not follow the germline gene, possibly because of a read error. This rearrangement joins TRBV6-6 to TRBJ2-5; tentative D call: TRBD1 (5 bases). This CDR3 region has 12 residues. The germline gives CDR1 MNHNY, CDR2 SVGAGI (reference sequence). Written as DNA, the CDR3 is TGTGCCACCAGTCCAGGGCAAGAGACCCAGTACTTC. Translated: CATSPGQETQYF.

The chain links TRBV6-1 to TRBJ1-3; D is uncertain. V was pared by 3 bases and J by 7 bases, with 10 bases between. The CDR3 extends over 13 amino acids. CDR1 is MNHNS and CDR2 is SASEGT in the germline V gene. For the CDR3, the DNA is TGTGCCAGCAGTGAGCCGCCTTACAACACCATATATTTT. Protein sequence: CASSEPPYNTIYF.

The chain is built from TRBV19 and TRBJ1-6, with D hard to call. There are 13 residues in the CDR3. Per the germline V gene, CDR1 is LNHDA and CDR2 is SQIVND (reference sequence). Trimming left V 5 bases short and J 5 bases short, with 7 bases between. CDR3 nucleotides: TGTGCCAGTAGTGATTTAAATAATTCACCCCTCCACTTT. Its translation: CASSDLNNSPLHF.

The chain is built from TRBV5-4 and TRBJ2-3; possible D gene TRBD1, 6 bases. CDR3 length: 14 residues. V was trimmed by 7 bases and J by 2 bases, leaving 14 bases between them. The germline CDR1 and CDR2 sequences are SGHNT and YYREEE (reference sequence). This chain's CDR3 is CASGRGQYTDTQYF. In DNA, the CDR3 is TGTGCCAGCGGAAGGGGACAATACACAGATACGCAGTATTTT. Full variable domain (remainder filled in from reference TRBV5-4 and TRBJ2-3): ETGVTQSPTHLIKTRGQQVTLRCSSQSGHNTVSWYQQALGQGPQFIFQYYREEENGRGNFPPRFSGLQFPNYSSELNVNALELDDSALYLCASGRGQYTDTQYFGPGTRLTVL.

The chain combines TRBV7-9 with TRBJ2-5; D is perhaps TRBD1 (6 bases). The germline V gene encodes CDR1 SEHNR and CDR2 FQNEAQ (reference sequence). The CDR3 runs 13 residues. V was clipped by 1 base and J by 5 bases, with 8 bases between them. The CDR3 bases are TGTGCCAGCAGCTTAGAGGGGGTGGAGACCCAGTACTTC. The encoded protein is CASSLEGVETQYF.

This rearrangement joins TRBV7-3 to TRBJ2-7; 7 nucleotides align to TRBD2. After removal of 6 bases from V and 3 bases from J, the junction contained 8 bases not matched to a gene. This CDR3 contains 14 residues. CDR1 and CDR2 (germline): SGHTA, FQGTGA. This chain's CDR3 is CASSFGGGSYEQYF. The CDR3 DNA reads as TGTGCCAGCAGTTTTGGTGGCGGGAGCTACGAGCAGTACTTC.

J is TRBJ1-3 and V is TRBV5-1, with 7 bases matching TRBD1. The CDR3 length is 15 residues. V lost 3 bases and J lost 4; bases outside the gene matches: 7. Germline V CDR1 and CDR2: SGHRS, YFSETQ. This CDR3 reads CASSSLGTEGNTIYF. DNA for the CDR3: TGCGCCAGCAGCTCATTGGGGACAGAAGGAAACACCATATATTTT.

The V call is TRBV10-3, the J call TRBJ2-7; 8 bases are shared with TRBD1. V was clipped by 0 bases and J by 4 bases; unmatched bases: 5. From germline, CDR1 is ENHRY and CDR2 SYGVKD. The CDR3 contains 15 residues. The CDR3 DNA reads TGTGCCATCAGTGAGTCGACAGGGGAAGCTTACGAGCAGTACTTC. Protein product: CAISESTGEAYEQYF.

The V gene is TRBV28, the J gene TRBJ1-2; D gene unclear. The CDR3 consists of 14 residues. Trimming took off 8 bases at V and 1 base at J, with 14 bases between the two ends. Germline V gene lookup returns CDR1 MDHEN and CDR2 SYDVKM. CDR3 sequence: CASQNGQINYGYTF. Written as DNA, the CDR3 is TGTGCCAGCCAAAACGGGCAGATTAACTATGGCTACACCTTC.

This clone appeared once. This CDR3 is CASSLSRNTEAFF. Written as DNA, the CDR3 is TGTGCCAGCAGTTTATCGAGGAACACTGAAGCTTTCTTT. The gene calls are TRBV27 and TRBJ1-1; no clear D gene. Trimming shortened V by 0 bases and J by 1 base, and 3 bases separated the two germline ends. CDR1 is MNHEY, CDR2 SMNVEV, per germline (reference sequence). There are 13 residues in the CDR3.

The CDR3 loop reads CASSDKAGYQETQYF. The CDR3, as DNA: TGTGCCAGCAGCGACAAAGCGGGATACCAAGAGACCCAGTACTTC. The chain is built from TRBV5-4 and TRBJ2-5; 7 nucleotides align to TRBD2. J gave up 0 bases and V 4 bases, and 6 bases lay outside the gene matches. Germline lookup yields CDR1 SGHNT and CDR2 YYREEE (reference sequence). This CDR3 spans 15 amino acids.